The 7 T cell receptor beta chains below come from one sample, sequenced in a study of cytomegalovirus exposure and HLA in healthy donors. TCRdb's table, derived via immunoSEQ multiplex PCR, lists solely in-frame clones and lacks some. Here the sample spans under 200,000 clones, less than 95% being singletons. What was sequenced was PBMCs. The receptors were sampled from a woman aged 18-29 years in good health and CMV-seropositive.

CDR3 DNA: TGTGCCAGCAGTGAATTCAGGGGCAGGGGCGACGAGCAGTACTTC. Amino acid sequence: CASSEFRGRGDEQYF. The V gene is TRBV6-1, the J gene TRBJ2-7; the D gene is possibly TRBD1 (6 bases). This CDR3 contains 15 residues. The V end lost 2 bases, the J end lost 5 bases, and 16 bases lay between the germline ends. CDR1 is MNHNS and CDR2 is SASEGT in the germline V gene.

The chain links TRBV30 to TRBJ1-1, with 11 bases matching TRBD1. V dropped 2 bases and J dropped 6; count of bases not matched to a gene: 5. The CDR3 is 14 amino acids. Germline values: CDR1 GTSNPN, CDR2 SVGIG (reference sequence). The CDR3 is CAWSNSDRGPEAFF. Written as DNA, the CDR3 is TGTGCCTGGAGTAACTCGGACAGGGGGCCTGAAGCTTTCTTT.

The CDR3 region is CASSPRPGQPSGANVLTF. The CDR3 DNA reads as TGTGCCAGCTCACCACGTCCGGGACAGCCCTCTGGGGCCAACGTCCTGACTTTC. The V call is TRBV18, the J call TRBJ2-6, with 7 bases lining up with TRBD1. The CDR3 covers 18 residues. CDR1 and CDR2 from the germline V gene are KGHSH and LQKENI. The J segment lost 0 bases and the V segment lost 1 base, leaving 6 bases of the junction unmatched.

This sequence joins TRBV5-1 and TRBJ2-1; TRBD2 matches 7 bases. The CDR3 covers 15 residues. Per the germline V gene, CDR1 is SGHRS and CDR2 is YFSETQ. Germline trimming cut 0 bases from V and 5 bases from J; bases unmatched to any gene: 5. The CDR3 spells CASSLAWGGNNEQFF. CDR3 in DNA: TGCGCCAGCAGCTTGGCGTGGGGGGGAAACAATGAGCAGTTCTTC.

The CDR3 loop is CASSPDRSPSNTEAFF. CDR3 nucleotides: TGTGCCAGCAGCCCCGACAGGTCCCCGTCGAACACTGAAGCTTTCTTT. This rearrangement joins TRBV27 to TRBJ1-1, with D maybe TRBD1 (6 bases). This CDR3 has 16 residues. Germline loops: CDR1 MNHEY, CDR2 SMNVEV (reference sequence). Trimming removed 6 bases from V and 1 base from J, with 18 bases in between.

V is TRBV7-8 and J is TRBJ2-7; 11 nucleotides match TRBD1. CDR1 is SGHVS and CDR2 is FQNEAQ in the germline V gene. The CDR3 length is 15 residues. V was clipped by 0 bases and J by 5 bases; unmatched bases: 3. The CDR3 reads CASSLAGQGVNEQYF. CDR3 sequence (DNA): TGTGCCAGCAGCTTAGCGGGACAGGGGGTCAACGAGCAGTACTTC.

The CDR3 loop is CASSQDGLITDTQYF. In nucleotides, the CDR3 is TGTGCCAGCAGCCAAGATGGACTAATCACAGATACGCAGTATTTT. This sequence joins TRBV4-2 and TRBJ2-3; tentative D call: TRBD2 (6 bases). The V gene's germline CDR1 is LGHNA and CDR2 YNFKEQ. The CDR3 is made up of 15 amino acids. The V end was cut by 0 bases, the J end by 2 bases, with 9 bases between.